These 24 T cell receptor beta chains came from one sample sequenced in a study of blood T cell repertoires in COVID-19. Data came from immunoSEQ multiplex PCR; TCRdb stores just in-frame clones and leaves some out. The data contain 180,000 or so clones, roughly three quarters of them seen just once; the ten biggest clones take up around 8.9%. The sample consisted of peripheral blood. The receptor source for this set is a woman aged 50 to 60 with active or convalescent COVID-19.

The J gene is TRBJ2-1, the V gene TRBV5-4; the D is unclear. This CDR3 has 13 amino acids. Looked up from germline, CDR1 is SGHNT and CDR2 is YYREEE (reference sequence). V lost 1 base and J 7 bases, leaving 9 bases between the germline ends. CDR3 protein: CASSLSYPNEQFF. Written as DNA, the CDR3 is TGTGCCAGCAGCTTGTCCTACCCAAATGAGCAGTTCTTC.

V gene TRBV18 combines with J gene TRBJ2-3; D uncertain. Between the trimmed V and J ends, which lost 2 bases and 0 bases, there was a span of 6 bases. CDR3 length equals 14 residues. Germline V gene sequence: CDR1 KGHSH, CDR2 LQKENI. The DNA of the CDR3 is TGTGCCAGCTCACCAGCTAGTAGCACAGATACGCAGTATTTT. It specifies CASSPASSTDTQYF.

The chain uses TRBV6-6 and TRBJ2-2; 13 bases are shared with TRBD2. The V gene's germline CDR1 is MNHNY and CDR2 SVGAGI (reference sequence). The CDR3 sequence is 15 residues long. Trimming cost V 5 bases and J 5 bases; bases outside gene matches: 2. CDR3 nucleotides: TGTGCCAGCAGTGGACTAGCGGGAGAAACCGGGGAGCTGTTTTTT. Translating it yields CASSGLAGETGELFF.

The chain uses TRBV27 and TRBJ2-2, with D perhaps matching TRBD1 (6 bases). Germline V CDR1 and CDR2: MNHEY, SMNVEV (reference sequence). This CDR3 has 17 amino acids. V lost 4 bases and J 0 bases, leaving 15 bases between the germline ends. This CDR3 reads CASSSHRGGTNTGELFF. CDR3 in DNA: TGTGCCAGCAGTTCCCATCGTGGGGGCACGAACACCGGGGAGCTGTTTTTT.

The V and J genes are TRBV14 and TRBJ2-7; 16 bases fit TRBD2. CDR1 SGHDN and CDR2 FVKESK come from the germline V gene. J gave up 3 bases and V 3 bases, and 2 bases lay outside the gene matches. CDR3 size: 16 residues. DNA of the CDR3: TGTGCCAGCAGCCAGGGACTAGCGGGAGGGCTCTACGAGCAGTACTTC. Encoded protein: CASSQGLAGGLYEQYF.

This clone was observed a few times. The genes are TRBV6-6 and TRBJ1-2; TRBD1 matches 11 bases. From germline, CDR1 is MNHNY and CDR2 SVGAGI (reference sequence). Losses at the gene ends were 8 bases for V and 7 bases for J; bases not matched to a gene: 9. This CDR3 region has 14 residues. The CDR3 DNA is TGTGCCAGCTTAGAGGGGACAGGGGGTTTTGGCTACACCTTC. It translates to CASLEGTGGFGYTF.

The chain carries TRBV7-2 and TRBJ2-7; TRBD1 aligns across 10 bases. Germline loops: CDR1 SGHTA, CDR2 FQGNSA. The CDR3 covers 14 residues. Germline trimming cut 6 bases from V and 2 bases from J; bases unmatched to any gene: 4. The CDR3 DNA follows: TGTGCCAGCAGACCCGGGACAGGGGCCTACGAGCAGTACTTC. Translating gives CASRPGTGAYEQYF.

This CDR3 is CASRPGTSGVNEQFF. DNA of the CDR3: TGTGCCAGCAGACCCGGGACTAGCGGGGTCAATGAGCAGTTCTTC. This chain uses TRBV6-5 with TRBJ2-1, with TRBD2 matching over 13 bases. Losses at the gene ends were 6 bases for V and 6 bases for J; bases not matched to a gene: 5. CDR3 length equals 15 residues. In germline, CDR1 is MNHEY, CDR2 SVGAGI.

CDR3 DNA: TGTGCCAGCAGCCGCGTACAGGGGGGCGGCACAGATACGCAGTATTTT. Translated, it gives CASSRVQGGGTDTQYF. The gene calls are TRBV3-1 (or the pseudogene TRBV3-2) and TRBJ2-3; TRBD1 matches at 8 bases. With 4 bases clipped from V and 1 base from J, the junction kept 7 bases outside the gene matches. The CDR3 is 16 residues long. CDR1 and CDR2 from the germline V gene are LGHDT and YNNKEL (reference sequence).

The chain employs TRBV6-6 and TRBJ1-3; tentative D call: TRBD1 (5 bases). V was clipped by 4 bases and J by 3 bases, with 13 bases between them. CDR1 and CDR2 from the germline V gene are MNHNY and SVGAGI (reference sequence). This CDR3 is 15 amino acids long. The CDR3 nucleotides read TGTGCCAGCAGTTCCCCAAACAGGAGTGGAAACACCATATATTTT. Protein: CASSSPNRSGNTIYF.

This chain links TRBV5-8 with TRBJ1-3, with a tentative D call TRBD1 (5 bases). The germline gives CDR1 SGHTS, CDR2 YDEGEE. V was trimmed by 4 bases and J by 1 base, leaving 9 bases between them. The CDR3 is made up of 14 amino acids. Here the CDR3 DNA reads TGTGCCAGCAGCCGGACACGTTCTGGAAACACCATATATTTT. Translation gives CASSRTRSGNTIYF.

This clone has just one count. The J gene is TRBJ2-7, the V gene TRBV7-2, with 9 positions matching TRBD2. J lost 2 bases, V lost 6 bases, and 11 bases had no gene match. Germline CDR1 reads SGHTA; CDR2 reads FQGNSA. CDR3 size: 16 residues. The CDR3 here is CASRENLAGPPYEQYF. CDR3 bases: TGTGCCAGCAGAGAGAACCTAGCGGGGCCCCCCTACGAGCAGTACTTC.

The sample holds a few counts of this clone. V gene TRBV10-3 combines with J gene TRBJ1-1, with TRBD1 as a possible D gene (6 bases). Germline loops: CDR1 ENHRY, CDR2 SYGVKD. The ends were cut back, 10 bases at V and 0 bases at J, with 12 bases in the middle. The CDR3 extends over 13 amino acids. CDR3 coding DNA: TGTGCCACCCGGGACACCCTGAACACTGAAGCTTTCTTT. This gives the protein CATRDTLNTEAFF.

The CDR3 DNA follows: TGTGCCAGCAGTGAACCGGGACAGGGCTCCTACGAGCAGTACTTC. Translation: CASSEPGQGSYEQYF. The V call is TRBV2, the J call TRBJ2-7, with 9 bases lining up with TRBD1. After removal of 2 bases from V and 0 bases from J, the junction contained 2 bases not matched to a gene. Germline assignment: CDR1 SNHLY and CDR2 FYNNEI. CDR3 length: 15 residues.

This chain joins TRBV4-1 and TRBJ2-5, with 7 bases fitting TRBD2. The CDR3 contains 14 residues. V lost 1 base and J lost 5; bases outside the gene matches: 4. The germline gives CDR1 MGHRA, CDR2 YSYEKL. This CDR3 reads CASSQAGLDETQYF. In DNA form, the CDR3 reads TGCGCCAGCAGCCAAGCCGGACTAGACGAGACCCAGTACTTC.

The chain is built from TRBV19 and TRBJ1-5; D unclear. The CDR3 sequence is 12 residues long. Germline loops: CDR1 LNHDA, CDR2 SQIVND (reference sequence). Trimming left V 8 bases short and J 9 bases short, with 14 bases between. CDR3 region: CASLGRRGPQHF. The CDR3 region has the DNA TGTGCCAGTCTCGGTAGGAGAGGGCCCCAGCATTTT.

The V gene is TRBV30, the J gene TRBJ1-4; maybe TRBD1 (6 bases). This CDR3 contains 12 residues. Trimming shortened V by 8 bases and J by 4 bases, and 11 bases separated the two germline ends. The germline CDR1 and CDR2 sequences are GTSNPN and SVGIG (reference sequence). DNA of the CDR3: TGTGCCGGAGGACAGTTTAATGAAAAACTGTTTTTT. Amino acid sequence: CAGGQFNEKLFF.

The chain recombines TRBV4-2 with TRBJ1-4; possibly TRBD1 for D (6 bases). This CDR3 contains 15 residues. V was clipped by 0 bases and J by 7 bases, with 12 bases between them. Germline CDR1 LGHNA, CDR2 YNFKEQ. The CDR3 coding sequence is TGTGCCAGCAGCCAAGACGCACAGGGAAGTGAAAAACTGTTTTTT. Amino acids: CASSQDAQGSEKLFF.

V usage is TRBV21-1 and J usage is TRBJ1-2; no check of the table's D call, TRBD1, against the DNA was made. TRBV21-1 has pseudogene status. This CDR3 spans 19 amino acids. CDR3 in DNA: TGTGCCAGCAGCAAAGCGCTTCACAGAAGTACTCGATCTAACTATGGCTACACCTTC. This encodes CASSKALHRSTRSNYGYTF.

V is TRBV4-3 and J is TRBJ2-1; 8 bases line up with TRBD2. This CDR3 has 17 amino acids. CDR1 and CDR2 (germline): LGHNA, YSLEER. After removal of 4 bases from V and 6 bases from J, the junction contained 14 bases not matched to a gene. The CDR3 DNA reads TGCGCCAGCAGCCCCATACTAAGCGGGGGCCGGGGCAATGAGCAGTTCTTC. Translating it yields CASSPILSGGRGNEQFF.

The CDR3 loop is CASSDPGGSDYGYTF. CDR3 DNA sequence: TGCGCCAGCAGCGATCCAGGGGGCTCGGACTATGGCTACACCTTC. V usage is TRBV4-3 and J usage is TRBJ1-2, with TRBD1 matching over 8 bases. The CDR3 extends over 15 amino acids. Germline V gives CDR1 LGHNA, CDR2 YSLEER. V lost 5 bases to trimming and J lost 3 bases; unmatched junction nucleotides: 8.

The rearrangement uses TRBV5-1 and TRBJ2-5, with 13 bases fitting TRBD2. This CDR3 has 16 residues. The trim removed 4 bases at V and 1 base at J, leaving 4 bases unmatched. From germline, CDR1 is SGHRS and CDR2 YFSETQ. The CDR3 DNA follows: TGCGCCAGCAGCCCGAGGACTAGCGGGGGCCAAGAGACCCAGTACTTC. This gives the protein CASSPRTSGGQETQYF.

The CDR3 nucleotides read TGTGCCAGCAGTTTTACCGGGACCCAGTACTTC. Protein sequence: CASSFTGTQYF. The gene calls are TRBV6-5 and TRBJ2-5; D gene ambiguous. The V and J ends lost 4 bases and 7 bases respectively, with 7 bases between them. This CDR3 is built from 11 residues. Germline CDR1 reads MNHEY; CDR2 reads SVGAGI.

The chain couples TRBV7-9 to TRBJ1-6, with 7 bases identical to TRBD1. J gave up 10 bases and V 1 base, and 10 bases lay outside the gene matches. Germline loops: CDR1 SEHNR, CDR2 FQNEAQ (reference sequence). There are 16 residues in the CDR3. This CDR3 reads CASSLGTGQDLSPLHF. CDR3 DNA: TGTGCCAGCAGCTTAGGGACAGGACAGGACCTATCACCCCTCCACTTT.